This T cell receptor (beta chain) comes out of a study of blood T cells in healthy people across ages. This clonotype has just a few counts. Its target is not known. A second PCR of roughly 6 to 12 cycles used a sample-barcoded 5' primer and a J-beta primer mix. All samples gave at least 2.5 million CDR3-containing paired-end reads. TCRdb itself ran the 5' RACE reads through MiXCR, one entry per CDR3 protein. This table has some 320,000 distinct CDR3 sequences, around 29% appearing once. Study conclusions and caveats: Roughly linearly, TCR beta diversity per million T cells fell as age increased. The study found more naive CD4+ cells and higher diversity in long-lived than aged donors.

Sequenced: blood. The clonotype originates from a woman in her 70s in good health.

CDR3 nucleotide sequence: TGTGCCAGCAGCCAGGCGAGGGGGGATGAAGCTTTCTTT. Protein product: CASSQARGDEAFF. The chain carries TRBV3-1 and TRBJ1-1, with TRBD1 as a possible D gene (6 bases). Germline V gene sequence: CDR1 LGHDT, CDR2 YNNKEL (reference sequence). With 3 bases removed from V and 7 bases from J, the gap between germline ends came to 12 bases. CDR3 length: 13 amino acids.